One and the same sample provided the 32 T cell receptor beta chains below, sequenced in a study of T cell repertoires in cytomegalovirus infection. Their antigen targets remain unknown. One entry per CDR3 protein results from TCRdb running MiXCR on the reads. There are approximately 730,000 distinct CDR3 sequences in the sample; 30% to 40% occur only once, and about 20% lies in the top ten. Sequences were derived from cultured PBMCs, sampled from culture after CMV antigen stimulation. The source of these receptors is a human donor in good health (CMV status not recorded). Some clones in this sample may be carry-over from other donors' samples.

The CDR3 coding sequence is TGCGCCAGCAGCCAAGATCTCGGGAGTTGGAGTGAGCAGTTCTTC. This encodes CASSQDLGSWSEQFF. J is TRBJ2-1 and V is TRBV4-3, with D possibly being TRBD2 (6 bases). V dropped 0 bases and J dropped 9 bases, with 15 bases sitting between them. CDR3 length equals 15 residues. Germline V gives CDR1 LGHNA, CDR2 YSLEER.

This clonotype has more than one count but fewer than ten. V usage is TRBV4-3 and J usage is TRBJ1-1; 9 nucleotides align to TRBD1. Unmatched junction bases numbered 8, after V lost 5 bases and J lost 10 bases. The CDR3 sequence is 13 residues long. In germline, CDR1 is LGHNA, CDR2 YSLEER. CDR3 in DNA: TGCGCCAGCAGCTACCGACAGGGGGAGCGAGCTTTCTTT. This encodes CASSYRQGERAFF.

The chain is built from TRBV12-3 or TRBV12-4 and TRBJ1-5, with D uncertain. The ends were cut back, 5 bases at V and 6 bases at J, with 8 bases in the middle. This CDR3 contains 12 residues. CDR3 bases: TGTGCCAGCAGTCAACAGATTCAGCCCCAGCATTTT. It is translated as CASSQQIQPQHF.

The chain has TRBV2 and TRBJ1-1; no clear D. Germline CDR1 and CDR2: SNHLY and FYNNEI. Trimming removed 5 bases at V and 8 bases at J, with 12 bases between. This CDR3 has 12 amino acids. The DNA of the CDR3 is TGTGCCAGCAGTACACACTCGATGGAAGCTTTCTTT. It specifies CASSTHSMEAFF.

This chain joins TRBV11-1 and TRBJ2-1; a possible D gene is TRBD1 (6 bases). V was shortened by 1 base and J by 9 bases, with 13 bases between the two germline ends. This CDR3 is built from 14 residues. From germline, CDR1 is SGHAT and CDR2 FQDESV (reference sequence). This chain's CDR3 is CASSLVRWGLEQFF. The DNA for the CDR3 is TGTGCCAGCAGCTTAGTTCGGTGGGGGCTTGAGCAGTTCTTC.

In its sample, this clonotype was seen a few times. This chain joins TRBV7-6 and TRBJ2-4; possible D gene TRBD2, 7 bases. V lost 5 bases and J lost 8, with 19 bases in between. Germline-derived CDR1 and CDR2 are SGHVS and FNYEAQ. This CDR3 has 15 amino acids. The CDR3 spells CASSLGARGGDIQYF. The CDR3 DNA reads TGTGCCAGCAGCCTGGGGGCTAGGGGGGGAGACATTCAGTACTTC.

CDR3 bases: TGTGCCAGCAGAATGGGGGGAACAGATACGCAGTATTTT. It codes for CASRMGGTDTQYF. The rearrangement links TRBV12-3 or TRBV12-4 to TRBJ2-3; a weak D match, TRBD2 (6 bases). The CDR3 is 13 amino acids. V was trimmed by 6 bases and J by 3 bases, leaving 10 bases between them.

There are a few counts of this clonotype. The genes are TRBV6-2 or TRBV6-3 and TRBJ2-1; 11 nucleotides line up with TRBD2. CDR1 is MNHEY and CDR2 is SVGEGT in the germline V gene. J lost 2 bases, V lost 2 bases, and 8 bases had no gene match. The CDR3 covers 18 residues. The CDR3 loop is CASSYAPLAGGPYNEQFF. CDR3 bases: TGTGCCAGCAGTTACGCACCCCTAGCGGGAGGTCCCTACAATGAGCAGTTCTTC.

J is TRBJ2-7 and V is TRBV6-1; no definite D call. Deletions cut 1 base from V and 4 bases from J, with 11 bases between. This CDR3 has 14 residues. The V gene's germline CDR1 is MNHNS and CDR2 SASEGT. The CDR3 loop reads CASSEGSSPYEQYF. In DNA, the CDR3 is TGTGCCAGCAGTGAAGGATCTTCCCCTTACGAGCAGTACTTC.

As regards this clonotype: A junction boundary mismatches the germline segment, possibly from a read error. The gene calls are TRBV4-1 and TRBJ2-1; 7 nucleotides align to TRBD2. CDR3 length equals 19 residues. In germline, CDR1 is MGHRA, CDR2 YSYEKL. In DNA, the CDR3 is TGCGCCAGCAGCCCCCGGAGCGCGCGGGCGACTAGCCTATACAATGGGCAGTTCTTC. This codes for CASSPRSARATSLYNGQFF.

V usage is TRBV4-1 and J usage is TRBJ2-3; 9 nucleotides agree with TRBD2. V was pared by 4 bases and J by 10 bases, with 12 bases of the junction left unmatched. The germline CDR1 and CDR2 sequences are MGHRA and YSYEKL. This CDR3 is 15 amino acids long. As DNA, the CDR3 is TGCGCCAGCAGCCTGGGGCGGGGGGGTGCCGTAGCGCAGTATTTT. Translated, it gives CASSLGRGGAVAQYF.

The chain combines TRBV27 with TRBJ2-1; 7 bases align to TRBD1. The CDR3 consists of 15 residues. The germline CDR1 and CDR2 sequences are MNHEY and SMNVEV (reference sequence). Trimming took 7 bases from V and 0 from J; bases not matched to a gene: 6. The CDR3 DNA follows: TGTGCCAGCACCCAGGGGGATGGCTCCTACAATGAGCAGTTCTTC. As protein: CASTQGDGSYNEQFF.

The chain carries TRBV6-4 and TRBJ2-1; 8 bases align to TRBD2. The length of the CDR3 is 16 residues. CDR1 MRHNA and CDR2 SNTAGT come from the germline V gene. The junction had 8 bases not matched to a gene; V was cut back by 5 bases and J by 2 bases. CDR3 in DNA: TGTGCCAGCAGTCTCCAACCGGGGGGGCCCTACAATGAGCAGTTCTTC. It encodes CASSLQPGGPYNEQFF.

This rearrangement joins TRBV5-1 to TRBJ2-5; D is unclear. V lost 4 bases and J lost 5, with 12 bases in between. Germline V gene lookup returns CDR1 SGHRS and CDR2 YFSETQ. The CDR3 length is 13 residues. The CDR3 loop reads CASSNAVSETQYF. The CDR3 DNA reads TGCGCCAGCAGCAATGCAGTGAGTGAGACCCAGTACTTC.

This clonotype appeared a few times. V is TRBV6-2 or TRBV6-3 and J is TRBJ2-1; D is unclear. The CDR3 length is 16 residues. Trimming cost V 2 bases and J 3 bases, with 14 bases left between them. Germline V gives CDR1 MNHEY, CDR2 SVGEGT. The DNA of the CDR3 is TGTGCCAGCAGTTACGGCGGCAGCCTCAGCTACAATGAGCAGTTCTTC. Translating gives CASSYGGSLSYNEQFF.

This clonotype was detected a few times. V and J are TRBV11-2 and TRBJ1-2; a possible D gene is TRBD1 (6 bases). The CDR3 is 15 residues long. CDR1 and CDR2 from the germline V gene are SGHAT and FQNNGV. The ends were cut back, 4 bases at V and 3 bases at J, with 15 bases in the middle. CDR3 DNA sequence: TGTGCCAGCAGCTCTTACAGGGCGGGGGACTATGGCTACACCTTC. Encoded protein: CASSSYRAGDYGYTF.

This clonotype appeared a few times. The genes are TRBV7-2 and TRBJ1-1, with D possibly TRBD1 on 5 matching bases. CDR1 SGHTA and CDR2 FQGNSA come from the germline V gene. This CDR3 is built from 15 residues. The ends were cut back, 2 bases at V and 1 base at J, with 11 bases in the middle. Written as DNA, the CDR3 is TGTGCCAGCAGCTTAATTGGGGGTACGAACACTGAAGCTTTCTTT. This gives the protein CASSLIGGTNTEAFF.

V gene TRBV7-2 combines with J gene TRBJ2-7, with 12 bases matching TRBD2. The CDR3 covers 16 residues. CDR1 and CDR2 from the germline V gene are SGHTA and FQGNSA. The trim removed 5 bases at V and 1 base at J, leaving 6 bases unmatched. In nucleotides, the CDR3 is TGTGCCAGCAGCCCTGGGACTAGCGGGCTGTCCTACGAGCAGTACTTC. It yields the protein CASSPGTSGLSYEQYF.

V gene TRBV7-8 combines with J gene TRBJ1-6; possible D gene TRBD1, 5 bases. V gave up 0 bases and J gave up 0 bases, with 12 bases separating them. Germline-derived CDR1 and CDR2 are SGHVS and FQNEAQ. This CDR3 is 18 amino acids long. The CDR3 sequence is CASSLAGSTGSYNSPLHF. The CDR3, as DNA: TGTGCCAGCAGCTTAGCGGGCAGTACAGGCTCCTATAATTCACCCCTCCACTTT.

This clonotype was seen more than once but under ten times. This rearrangement joins TRBV19 to TRBJ1-2; D gene uncertain. Trimming pared 6 bases from V and 2 bases from J, leaving 16 bases between. The CDR3 totals 15 residues. CDR1 and CDR2 from the germline V gene are LNHDA and SQIVND (reference sequence). The CDR3 nucleotides read TGTGCCAGTAGCCAGAGTTGGACGGGGAACTATGGCTACACCTTC. As protein: CASSQSWTGNYGYTF. Looking up the rest from reference TRBV19 and TRBJ1-2 gives the full variable domain: DGGITQSPKYLFRKEGQNVTLSCEQNLNHDAMYWYRQDPGQGLRLIYYSQIVNDFQKGDIAEGYSVSREKKESFPLTVTSAQKNPTAFYLCASSQSWTGNYGYTFGSGTRLTVV.

The CDR3, as DNA: TGTGCCAGCAGCTTTACCGGGGCCACGGGAGAAAAACTGTTTTTT. Amino acid sequence: CASSFTGATGEKLFF. The chain combines TRBV11-2 with TRBJ1-4; possible D gene TRBD1, 5 bases. The V end lost 3 bases, the J end lost 8 bases, and 16 bases lay between the germline ends. The CDR3 totals 15 residues. Germline assignment: CDR1 SGHAT and CDR2 FQNNGV.

This clonotype was seen a handful of times. The chain joins TRBV6-5 to TRBJ2-3; 7 positions match TRBD1. The CDR3 spans 14 residues. Germline CDR1 reads MNHEY; CDR2 reads SVGAGI. Losses at the gene ends were 6 bases for V and 6 bases for J; bases not matched to a gene: 9. CDR3 DNA sequence: TGTGCCAGCAGCCACAGGGGCCCAATGGATACGCAGTATTTT. It translates to CASSHRGPMDTQYF.

Comments on this clonotype: This is likely a read error, given that the CDR3 carries no conserved phenylalanine or tryptophan at its end. CDR3 in DNA: TGTGCCAGCAGTTACGACATTGGCGGCTATTGGTACTATGGCTACACCTAC. As protein: CASSYDIGGYWYYGYTY. The J gene is TRBJ1-2, the V gene TRBV6-2 or TRBV6-3; D gene unclear. In germline, CDR1 is MNHEY, CDR2 SVGEGT. The CDR3 consists of 17 residues. Trimming cost V 2 bases and J 3 bases, with 19 bases left between them.

The chain joins TRBV5-6 to TRBJ2-3; TRBD2 aligns across 10 bases. This CDR3 contains 17 residues. The trim removed 5 bases at V and 2 bases at J, leaving 11 bases unmatched. In germline, CDR1 is SGHDT, CDR2 YYEEEE. The CDR3 DNA follows: TGTGCCAGCAGTAATAGACTAGCGGGTTCTAACACAGATACGCAGTATTTT. Translated: CASSNRLAGSNTDTQYF.

The J gene is TRBJ2-3, the V gene TRBV24-1; 7 bases are a match to TRBD2. The CDR3 extends over 16 amino acids. Germline loops: CDR1 KGHDR, CDR2 SFDVKD. V gave up 4 bases and J gave up 1 base; unmatched junction bases: 7. CDR3 coding DNA: TGTGCCACCAGTGACAAACTAGCGTCGGGCACAGATACGCAGTATTTT. It encodes CATSDKLASGTDTQYF.

This clonotype has a count of ten or more. This sequence joins TRBV7-2 and TRBJ1-5; 9 positions match TRBD1. Germline CDR1 reads SGHTA; CDR2 reads FQGNSA. J gave up 6 bases and V 1 base, and 7 bases lay outside the gene matches. The CDR3 runs to 16 residues. This CDR3 is CASSLVGTGKGQPQHF. The CDR3 nucleotides are TGTGCCAGCAGCTTAGTGGGGACAGGGAAGGGTCAGCCCCAGCATTTT.

The J gene is TRBJ1-6, the V gene TRBV14; D might be TRBD1 (5 bases). The CDR3 length is 15 residues. V was cut by 2 bases and J by 7 bases, with 12 bases left in between. The germline V gene has CDR1 SGHDN and CDR2 FVKESK. The CDR3 DNA reads TGTGCCAGCAGCCAACGGGTCTACAGGAATTCACCCCTCCACTTT. Encoded protein: CASSQRVYRNSPLHF. The full variable domain, in which reference TRBV14 and TRBJ1-6 provide the parts outside the CDR3, is EAGVTQFPSHSVIEKGQTVTLRCDPISGHDNLYWYRRVMGKEIKFLLHFVKESKQDESGMPNNRFLAERTGGTYSTLKVQPAELEDSGVYFCASSQRVYRNSPLHFGNGTRLTVT.

This clonotype was counted ten times or more. This chain connects TRBV7-2 to TRBJ2-1; weak D call: TRBD1 (6 bases). The CDR3 runs to 15 residues. With 1 base removed from V and 2 bases from J, the gap between germline ends came to 9 bases. The V gene's germline CDR1 is SGHTA and CDR2 FQGNSA. CDR3 region: CASSLVGAPYNEQFF. CDR3 bases: TGTGCCAGCAGCTTAGTGGGGGCGCCCTACAATGAGCAGTTCTTC.

This clonotype was seen a few times. The chain combines TRBV7-9 with TRBJ2-5; possibly TRBD1 for D (5 bases). CDR1 is SEHNR, CDR2 FQNEAQ, per germline (reference sequence). This CDR3 contains 14 residues. V lost 7 bases to trimming and J lost 3 bases, with 15 bases between them. This CDR3 is CASTPSGAEETQYF. DNA of the CDR3: TGTGCCAGCACCCCTTCTGGGGCAGAAGAGACCCAGTACTTC. Full variable domain (missing parts from reference TRBV7-9 and TRBJ2-5): DTGVSQNPRHKITKRGQNVTFRCDPISEHNRLYWYRQTLGQGPEFLTYFQNEAQLEKSRLLSDRFSAERPKGSFSTLEIQRTEQGDSAMYLCASTPSGAEETQYFGPGTRLLVL.

The chain carries TRBV5-4 and TRBJ1-2; a possible D gene is TRBD1 (5 bases). Trimming cost V 7 bases and J 0 bases, with 7 bases left between them. The germline gives CDR1 SGHNT, CDR2 YYREEE (reference sequence). The CDR3 is 12 amino acids. CDR3 nucleotide sequence: TGTGCCAGCGGGGCCGCTAACTATGGCTACACCTTC. As protein: CASGAANYGYTF.

This clonotype has more than one count but fewer than ten. Germline and junction disagree at one end, which may indicate a read error. The V gene is TRBV6-2 or TRBV6-3, the J gene TRBJ2-1; D gene unclear. This CDR3 spans 17 amino acids. CDR1 and CDR2 from the germline V gene are MNHEY and SVGEGT. CDR3 protein: CASSYVVRDEITNEQFF. Here the CDR3 DNA reads TGTGCTAGCAGTTACGTCGTGCGAGACGAAATAACAAATGAGCAGTTCTTC.

This clonotype occurred a few times. The genes are TRBV6-1 and TRBJ2-7; 9 bases are a match to TRBD2. The CDR3 totals 16 residues. Germline loops: CDR1 MNHNS, CDR2 SASEGT. V lost 5 bases, J lost 4 bases, and 12 bases stayed unmatched. DNA for the CDR3: TGTGCCAGCAGTTCTAGTCGGAGTAGCGGGAGTTACGAGCAGTACTTC. This sequence encodes CASSSSRSSGSYEQYF.